These 21 T cell receptor beta chains originate from one sample sequenced in a study of blood T cell repertoires in COVID-19 (dated by TCRdb to the early 2020s). Library preparation used the immunoSEQ multiplex PCR assay. Held by TCRdb, this immuneACCESS table contains in-frame sequences only and omits some clones. Under half of the omission traces to an unresolved V gene where checked; the cause of the rest is unknown. The sample table shows 71,000 or so clones, and just over 90% are seen once. In total, the top ten clones hold 5% to 6.5% of the sample. Sequencing was performed on peripheral blood. The receptors come from a woman between 18 and 30 years old with acute or convalescent COVID-19.

On this clone itself: Other DNA sequences in the sample encode the same CDR3. The V gene is TRBV12-3 or TRBV12-4, the J gene TRBJ1-1; weak D call: TRBD1 (5 bases). The CDR3 contains 13 residues. V gave up 3 bases and J gave up 1 base, with 6 bases separating them. This CDR3 reads CASSFQGNTEAFF. The DNA of the CDR3 is TGTGCCAGCAGTTTTCAGGGGAACACTGAAGCTTTCTTT.

The genes are TRBV11-2 and TRBJ2-3; 8 bases agree with TRBD2. From germline, CDR1 is SGHAT and CDR2 FQNNGV. The ends lost 2 bases at V and 4 bases at J; junction bases unmatched: 5. The CDR3 runs to 15 residues. The CDR3 sequence: CASSLYAGGADTQYF. For the CDR3, the DNA is TGTGCCAGCAGCTTATATGCCGGGGGGGCAGATACGCAGTATTTT. Full variable domain (remainder filled in from reference TRBV11-2 and TRBJ2-3): EAGVAQSPRYKIIEKRQSVAFWCNPISGHATLYWYQQILGQGPKLLIQFQNNGVVDDSQLPKDRFSAERLKGVDSTLKIQPAKLEDSAVYLCASSLYAGGADTQYFGPGTRLTVL.

V usage is TRBV21-1 and J usage is TRBJ1-5. TRBV21-1 is a known pseudogene. This CDR3 has 16 residues. This chain's CDR3 is CASTPLGGGQRQPQHF. The CDR3 bases are TGTGCCAGCACCCCACTCGGGGGGGGGCAGAGGCAGCCCCAGCATTTT.

This clone was counted a single time. This rearrangement joins TRBV30 to TRBJ2-7, with D unclear. Per germline, CDR1 GTSNPN and CDR2 SVGIG (reference sequence). The CDR3 is 14 residues long. The V gene lost 0 bases and the J gene lost 0 bases, with 9 bases spanning the gap. CDR3 nucleotide sequence: TGTGCCTGGAGTGTACGGTACAGCTCCTACGAGCAGTACTTC. Protein sequence: CAWSVRYSSYEQYF.

The rearrangement joins TRBV28 to TRBJ2-3, with 9 bases aligning to TRBD2. The V gene's germline CDR1 is MDHEN and CDR2 SYDVKM. The CDR3 runs to 16 residues. The V and J ends lost 1 base and 2 bases, in that order; junction bases with no gene match: 4. The CDR3 region is CASSLSLAGFTDTQYF. The CDR3 coding sequence is TGTGCCAGCAGTTTATCTCTAGCGGGGTTCACAGATACGCAGTATTTT.

The chain recombines TRBV6-4 with TRBJ1-5, with 7 bases identical to TRBD1. The CDR3 has 19 residues. The V gene end was trimmed by 2 bases and the J gene end by 2 bases; junction bases not matched to a gene: 15. CDR1 and CDR2 (germline): MRHNA, SNTAGT. The CDR3 reads CASSDPRDRVEYGNQPQHF. Written as DNA, the CDR3 is TGTGCCAGCAGTGACCCCCGAGACAGGGTGGAATATGGCAATCAGCCCCAGCATTTT.

The chain joins TRBV11-2 to TRBJ2-3, with unresolved D. Germline V gene lookup returns CDR1 SGHAT and CDR2 FQNNGV. CDR3 size: 15 residues. V was pared by 3 bases and J by 0 bases, with 10 bases between. CDR3 DNA sequence: TGTGCCAGCAGCTTCAACCTAGACAGCACAGATACGCAGTATTTT. Translation gives CASSFNLDSTDTQYF.

This rearrangement joins TRBV27 to TRBJ2-7; 11 bases agree with TRBD1. CDR3 length equals 15 residues. The V gene's germline CDR1 is MNHEY and CDR2 SMNVEV (reference sequence). Trimming cost V 6 bases and J 7 bases; bases outside gene matches: 11. The CDR3: CASSPTGQGAREQYF. CDR3 coding DNA: TGTGCCAGCAGCCCTACCGGACAGGGGGCCAGGGAGCAGTACTTC.

This clone was found a few times. The rearrangement joins TRBV19 to TRBJ2-1; 9 positions agree with TRBD2. Trimming cost V 3 bases and J 4 bases; bases outside gene matches: 7. Germline V gives CDR1 LNHDA, CDR2 SQIVND (reference sequence). The CDR3 totals 16 residues. The CDR3 spells CASSIRAGGGYNEQFF. CDR3 sequence (DNA): TGTGCCAGTAGTATTCGAGCGGGGGGTGGTTACAATGAGCAGTTCTTC.

This clone was seen just once. The chain is built from TRBV5-1 and TRBJ2-3; the D gene is possibly TRBD2 (5 bases). This CDR3 has 15 residues. Per the germline V gene, CDR1 is SGHRS and CDR2 is YFSETQ. V was cut by 5 bases and J by 0 bases, with 13 bases left in between. CDR3 protein: CASSYGETSTDTQYF. CDR3 nucleotides: TGCGCCAGCAGTTACGGGGAAACTAGCACAGATACGCAGTATTTT.

This chain uses TRBV24-1 with TRBJ1-5; 8 bases are a match to TRBD1. CDR1 is KGHDR and CDR2 is SFDVKD in the germline V gene. The V and J ends lost 4 bases and 6 bases, in that order; junction bases with no gene match: 7. This CDR3 spans 15 amino acids. The CDR3 nucleotides read TGTGCCACCAGTGACAGGGCAGGGGGCTGTCAGCCCCAGCATTTT. It codes for CATSDRAGGCQPQHF.

In its sample, this clone was seen once. The J gene is TRBJ1-2, the V gene TRBV6-5; 12 bases align to TRBD1. This CDR3 spans 13 amino acids. V was clipped by 6 bases and J by 6 bases; unmatched bases: 2. The germline V gene encodes CDR1 MNHEY and CDR2 SVGAGI. CDR3 loop: CASRGTGGDGYTF. The CDR3 DNA follows: TGTGCCAGCAGGGGGACAGGGGGCGATGGCTACACCTTC.

A single count supports this clone. V usage is TRBV7-7 and J usage is TRBJ2-5, with 7 bases identical to TRBD1. The CDR3 extends over 15 amino acids. V trimming: 1 base; J trimming: 4 bases; junction bases outside the gene matches: 6. Germline CDR1 and CDR2: SSHAT and FNYEAQ (reference sequence). DNA for the CDR3: TGTGCCAGCAGCTTAGACAGGGGTTCGGGAGAGACCCAGTACTTC. It yields the protein CASSLDRGSGETQYF. Filled out from reference TRBV7-7 and TRBJ2-5, the complete variable domain reads GAGVSQSPRYKVTKRGQDVTLRCDPISSHATLYWYQQALGQGPEFLTYFNYEAQPDKSGLPSDRFSAERPEGSISTLTIQRTEQRDSAMYRCASSLDRGSGETQYFGPGTRLLVL.

The genes are TRBV19 and TRBJ1-3; D ambiguous. Trimming took 6 bases from V and 1 from J, leaving 13 bases between them. The CDR3 consists of 15 residues. Germline CDR1 reads LNHDA; CDR2 reads SQIVND (reference sequence). For the CDR3, the DNA is TGTGCCAGTAGATCACAGTACCGATCTGGAAACACCATATATTTT. It specifies CASRSQYRSGNTIYF. Based on the CDR3 plus reference TRBV19 and TRBJ1-3, the full variable domain is DGGITQSPKYLFRKEGQNVTLSCEQNLNHDAMYWYRQDPGQGLRLIYYSQIVNDFQKGDIAEGYSVSREKKESFPLTVTSAQKNPTAFYLCASRSQYRSGNTIYFGEGSWLTVV.

The rearrangement joins TRBV5-1 to TRBJ2-3, with 7 bases matching TRBD2. The V and J ends lost 2 bases and 1 base, in that order; junction bases with no gene match: 4. The CDR3 consists of 15 residues. CDR1 is SGHRS and CDR2 is YFSETQ in the germline V gene. The CDR3 DNA sequence: TGCGCCAGCAGCTTTGAGGGGAGGGGCACAGATACGCAGTATTTT. It yields the protein CASSFEGRGTDTQYF.

This clone has more than one count but fewer than ten. The same CDR3 is also encoded by other DNA sequences in this sample. The CDR3 loop is CASSFTNTGELFF. The CDR3 nucleotides read TGTGCCAGCAGCTTCACGAACACCGGGGAGCTGTTTTTT. The chain employs TRBV11-2 and TRBJ2-2, with D uncertain. There are 13 residues in the CDR3. Germline values: CDR1 SGHAT, CDR2 FQNNGV. V was cut by 3 bases and J by 0 bases, with 2 bases left in between. The full variable domain, with the rest looked up from reference TRBV11-2 and TRBJ2-2, is EAGVAQSPRYKIIEKRQSVAFWCNPISGHATLYWYQQILGQGPKLLIQFQNNGVVDDSQLPKDRFSAERLKGVDSTLKIQPAKLEDSAVYLCASSFTNTGELFFGEGSRLTVL.

This clone came up once. V and J are TRBV7-9 and TRBJ2-5; 7 bases match TRBD2. Germline CDR1 and CDR2: SEHNR and FQNEAQ (reference sequence). The CDR3 runs to 13 residues. Trimming took 7 bases from V and 7 from J; bases not matched to a gene: 9. The CDR3 sequence is CASTPSGAGTQYF. As DNA, the CDR3 is TGTGCCAGCACCCCGAGCGGGGCGGGGACCCAGTACTTC.

The V and J genes are TRBV2 and TRBJ1-5, with 7 bases fitting TRBD1. Per the germline V gene, CDR1 is SNHLY and CDR2 is FYNNEI. The J segment lost 7 bases and the V segment lost 5 bases, leaving 8 bases of the junction unmatched. The CDR3 runs 14 residues. The CDR3 region has the DNA TGTGCCAGCAGTCCTGGACAGGTCGACCAGCCCCAGCATTTT. Residues: CASSPGQVDQPQHF.

The V gene is TRBV6-2 or TRBV6-3, the J gene TRBJ1-5; tentatively, D is TRBD1 (6 bases). V lost 6 bases and J 2 bases, leaving 17 bases between the germline ends. Germline V gene data show CDR1 as MNHEY and CDR2 as SVGEGT. The CDR3 contains 16 residues. The CDR3 loop reads CASSLPQGRGNQPQHF. The CDR3 DNA sequence: TGTGCCAGCAGCCTCCCTCAGGGGCGAGGCAATCAGCCCCAGCATTTT.

The chain combines TRBV12-3 or TRBV12-4 with TRBJ1-2, with 8 bases lining up with TRBD1. The CDR3 spans 13 residues. Trimming at V came to 3 bases and at J to 4 bases, leaving 1 base not matched to a gene. This CDR3 is CASSFDRGYGYTF. CDR3 coding DNA: TGTGCCAGCAGTTTCGACAGGGGCTATGGCTACACCTTC.

This clone was found once. CDR3 in amino acids: CATSRGQGVWGNTIYF. Written as DNA, the CDR3 is TGTGCCACCAGCAGAGGACAGGGGGTGTGGGGAAACACCATATATTTT. The V and J genes are TRBV15 and TRBJ1-3, with 9 bases identical to TRBD1. Germline CDR1 reads LNHNV; CDR2 reads YYDKDF (reference sequence). Trimming cost V 1 base and J 4 bases; bases outside gene matches: 5. This CDR3 contains 16 residues.